A selection of T cell receptor beta chains follows, all from one sample in a study of T cells in Graves' hyperthyroidism and ophthalmopathy. TCRdb analysed the multiplex PCR reads with MiXCR anew, one entry per CDR3 protein. The sample comprises around 500,000 distinct CDR3 sequences, 12% to 15% of which are singletons, and approximately 14% rests with the top ten. The sequenced sample consisted of blood. Receptor source: a woman in her thirties or forties with Graves' hyperthyroidism. The CDR3 runs from the conserved cysteine through the conserved F or W. The D gene is left open where the match is weak. Not every row has a clone size; where given, it reads once, few, many or a size class.

CDR3 | DNA | D | J | V | size
CASSNPAHTGELFF | TGTGCCAGTAGTAACCCAGCCCACACCGGGGAGCTGTTTTTT | . | TRBJ2-2 | TRBV19 | many
CASSLEASYGYTF | TGCGCCAGCAGCTTGGAAGCCAGTTATGGCTACACCTTC | . | TRBJ1-2 | TRBV5-1 | many
CASRLAGTGNTEAFF | TGTGCCAGCAGACTCGCCGGGACAGGTAACACTGAAGCTTTCTTT | TRBD1 | TRBJ1-1 | TRBV28 | many
CASSLETPGASPLHF | TGCGCCAGCAGCTTGGAGACCCCCGGGGCTTCACCCCTCCACTTT | . | TRBJ1-6 | TRBV5-1 | .
CASSLTVSSANEQFF | TGTGCCAGCAGCTTAACGGTTTCCAGCGCCAATGAGCAGTTCTTC | . | TRBJ2-1 | TRBV7-3 | many
CASSRAGGALGETQYF | TGTGCCAGCAGCCGAGCGGGAGGGGCATTGGGAGAGACCCAGTACTTC | TRBD2 | TRBJ2-5 | TRBV4-2 | .
CASKGAANQPQHF | TGTGCCAGTAAGGGAGCAGCCAATCAGCCCCAGCATTTT | . | TRBJ1-5 | TRBV19 | .
CASSQTSGSPGELFF | TGTGCCAGCAGCCAAACCAGCGGGAGTCCCGGGGAGCTGTTTTTT | TRBD2 | TRBJ2-2 | TRBV3-1 | few
CATSRLTGVNQPQHF | TGTGCCACCAGCAGACTTACAGGGGTCAATCAGCCCCAGCATTTT | TRBD1 | TRBJ1-5 | TRBV15 | few
CASRPPDGTDTQYF | TGTGCCAGCAGACCTCCCGACGGCACAGATACGCAGTATTTT | . | TRBJ2-3 | TRBV12-3/TRBV12-4 | many
CASGLAARTEAFF | TGTGCTAGTGGTTTGGCTGCGCGCACTGAAGCTTTCTTT | . | TRBJ1-1 | TRBV12-5 | few
CASTSTGANYGYTF | TGTGCCAGCACAAGTACAGGGGCTAACTATGGCTACACCTTC | TRBD1 | TRBJ1-2 | TRBV6-1 | .
CSAIGQMGTEAFF | TGCAGTGCCATCGGACAAATGGGCACTGAAGCTTTCTTT | . | TRBJ1-1 | TRBV20-1 | once
CSARDGAGGDTQYF | TGCAGTGCTAGAGACGGTGCGGGAGGAGATACGCAGTATTTT | TRBD2 | TRBJ2-3 | TRBV20-1 | many
CASSLDPANTGELFF | TGTGCCAGCAGTTTGGACCCCGCGAACACCGGGGAGCTGTTTTTT | . | TRBJ2-2 | TRBV28 | many
CASRADRSALHF | TGTGCCAGCAGAGCGGACAGGTCGGCCCTCCACTTT | TRBD1 | TRBJ1-6 | TRBV28 | few
CAWKEPPGLPYNEQFF | TGTGCCTGGAAGGAACCTCCGGGACTCCCGTACAATGAGCAGTTCTTC | . | TRBJ2-1 | TRBV30 | .
CASSLTGTGEGKNEQFF | TGTGCCAGCAGTCTAACCGGGACAGGGGAGGGAAAAAATGAGCAGTTCTTC | TRBD1 | TRBJ2-1 | TRBV27 | .
CASRRGPRSNQPQHF | TGTGCCAGCAGACGAGGGCCGCGTAGCAATCAGCCCCAGCATTTT | . | TRBJ1-5 | TRBV28 | many
CASSPNVGSETQYF | TGTGCCAGCTCACCCAACGTTGGTTCGGAGACCCAGTACTTC | . | TRBJ2-5 | TRBV18 | many
CASSLSGTSSYEQYF | TGTGCCAGCAGCTTAAGCGGGACAAGCTCCTACGAGCAGTACTTC | . | TRBJ2-7 | TRBV11-3 | many
CASSPPKAVTYNEQFF | TGTGCCAGCTCACCACCGAAAGCGGTTACCTACAATGAGCAGTTCTTC | . | TRBJ2-1 | TRBV18 | many
CASSLPNMNTEAFF | TGTGCCAGCAGTTTACCCAACATGAACACTGAAGCTTTCTTT | . | TRBJ1-1 | TRBV6-2/TRBV6-3 | many
CASSPRPAPPLHF | TGTGCCAGCAGCCCACGACCAGCGCCACCCCTCCACTTT | . | TRBJ1-6 | TRBV14 | few
CAWSDTPSYNEQFF | TGTGCCTGGTCAGATACCCCCTCCTACAATGAGCAGTTCTTC | . | TRBJ2-1 | TRBV30 | few
CASSQGQTLRFYNEQFF | TGTGCCAGCAGCCAGGGACAGACATTGAGATTCTACAATGAGCAGTTCTTC | TRBD1 | TRBJ2-1 | TRBV14 | .
CASSPPNNQETQYF | TGTGCCAGCTCACCACCGAACAACCAAGAGACCCAGTACTTC | . | TRBJ2-5 | TRBV18 | many
CASSPRTDGNTIYF | TGTGCCAGCAGTCCCCGGACGGATGGAAACACCATATATTTT | . | TRBJ1-3 | TRBV12-3/TRBV12-4 | many
CASSSAGALAKNIQYF | TGTGCCAGCAGTTCAGCGGGGGCCCTAGCCAAAAACATTCAGTACTTC | TRBD2 | TRBJ2-4 | TRBV28 | many
CSAGTSGSPFQETQYF | TGCAGCGCCGGGACTAGCGGGAGTCCCTTCCAAGAGACCCAGTACTTC | TRBD2 | TRBJ2-5 | TRBV20-1 | many
CASSWGLGYNEQFF | TGTGCCAGCAGCTGGGGACTAGGATACAATGAGCAGTTCTTC | TRBD2 | TRBJ2-1 | TRBV7-2 | many
CASRLAGRNTGELFF | TGTGCCAGCAGGCTAGCGGGGCGGAACACCGGGGAGCTGTTTTTT | TRBD2 | TRBJ2-2 | TRBV2 | many
CASSSPTGGSYEQYF | TGTGCCAGCAGCTCGCCGACAGGGGGCTCCTACGAGCAGTACTTC | TRBD1 | TRBJ2-7 | TRBV7-9 | few
CASRPRPTGEQFF | TGTGCCAGCAGACCACGCCCAACGGGAGAGCAGTTCTTC | . | TRBJ2-1 | TRBV12-3/TRBV12-4 | many
CASSGPPGEKLFF | TGTGCCAGTTCAGGGCCACCAGGTGAAAAACTGTTTTTT | . | TRBJ1-4 | TRBV28 | .
CASSLATGEVQSPLHF | TGCGCCAGCAGCTTGGCCACAGGGGAGGTGCAATCACCCCTCCACTTT | TRBD1 | TRBJ1-6 | TRBV5-1 | few
CSALRAAGTGVNEQFF | TGCAGCGCCTTGCGGGCGGCCGGGACAGGGGTCAATGAGCAGTTCTTC | TRBD1 | TRBJ2-1 | TRBV29-1 | many
CASSYSGPERGQETQYF | TGTGCCAGCAGTTACTCGGGACCTGAGAGGGGGCAAGAGACCCAGTACTTC | . | TRBJ2-5 | TRBV6-5 | few
CASSNRVLGQPQHF | TGTGCCAGCAGCAACAGGGTTTTGGGGCAGCCCCAGCATTTT | . | TRBJ1-5 | TRBV6-1 | .
CATSDSRTRGETQYF | TGTGCCACCAGTGATTCCCGGACTAGGGGAGAGACCCAGTACTTC | TRBD2 | TRBJ2-5 | TRBV24-1 | .
CASGRKEPNTGELFF | TGTGCTAGTGGTCGAAAGGAGCCGAACACCGGGGAGCTGTTTTTT | . | TRBJ2-2 | TRBV12-5 | few